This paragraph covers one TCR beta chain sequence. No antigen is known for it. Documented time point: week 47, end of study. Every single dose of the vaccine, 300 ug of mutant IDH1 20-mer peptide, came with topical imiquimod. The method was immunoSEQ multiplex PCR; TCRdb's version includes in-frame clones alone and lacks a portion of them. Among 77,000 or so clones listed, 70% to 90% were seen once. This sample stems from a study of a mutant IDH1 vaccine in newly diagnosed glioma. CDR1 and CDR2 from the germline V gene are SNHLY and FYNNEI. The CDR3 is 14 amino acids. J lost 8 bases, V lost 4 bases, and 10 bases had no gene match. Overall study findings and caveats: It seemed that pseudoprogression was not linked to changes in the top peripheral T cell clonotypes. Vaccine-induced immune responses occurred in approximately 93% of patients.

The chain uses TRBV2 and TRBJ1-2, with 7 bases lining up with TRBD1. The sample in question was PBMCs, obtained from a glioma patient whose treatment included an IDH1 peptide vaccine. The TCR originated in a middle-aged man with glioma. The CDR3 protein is CASSVPKGARGYTF. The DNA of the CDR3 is TGTGCCAGCAGTGTCCCCAAGGGGGCGAGGGGCTACACCTTC.